The 14 T cell receptor beta chains reported below all come from one sample, sequenced in a study of T-cell memory formation after mild COVID-19. Using its own MiXCR run on the 5' RACE reads, TCRdb lists one record per CDR3 protein. Altogether about 620,000 distinct CDR3 sequences are present, about a sixth being singletons, with the ten largest covering around 12%. Sequencing used PBMCs or a T cell subset sorted from them (not recorded which). The receptors originated from an adult woman who had mild COVID-19 (a few samples of this study predate the infection). Cell type and time point are not known.

This clonotype showed up just a few times. This chain uses TRBV9 with TRBJ2-3, with 9 bases that match TRBD2. Germline loops: CDR1 SGDLS, CDR2 YYNGEE. This CDR3 spans 17 amino acids. V dropped 2 bases and J dropped 1; count of bases not matched to a gene: 8. The CDR3 region has the DNA TGTGCCAGCAGCGTGGACCCTAGCGGGGCACGCACAGATACGCAGTATTTT. This encodes CASSVDPSGARTDTQYF.

Note on this clonotype: One base away lies a much larger clone, so this may be a sequencing read error. J is TRBJ1-1 and V is TRBV3-1; perhaps TRBD1 as D (5 bases). The CDR3 consists of 14 residues. Germline-derived CDR1 and CDR2 are LGHDT and YNNKEL (reference sequence). This CDR3 is CASSLRGRNTEASF. CDR3 coding DNA: TGTGCCAGCAGCTTGCGGGGACGGAACACTGAAGCTTCCTTT. Using reference TRBV3-1 and TRBJ1-1 for the parts outside the CDR3, the full variable domain is DTAVSQTPKYLVTQMGNDKSIKCEQNLGHDTMYWYKQDSKKFLKIMFSYNNKELIINETVPNRFSPKSPDKAHLNLHINSLELGDSAVYFCASSLRGRNTEASFGQGTRLTVV.

This clonotype was seen a few times. The gene calls are TRBV7-9 and TRBJ2-1, with 12 positions matching TRBD1. The CDR3 is 15 residues long. After removal of 4 bases from V and 8 bases from J, the junction contained 6 bases not matched to a gene. Germline V gene sequence: CDR1 SEHNR, CDR2 FQNEAQ (reference sequence). CDR3 nucleotide sequence: TGTGCCAGCAGCTCGACCGGGACAGGGGGCGATGAGCAGTTCTTC. Amino acids: CASSSTGTGGDEQFF.

The V gene is TRBV20-1, the J gene TRBJ1-1, with a weak D call TRBD1 (5 bases). The length of the CDR3 is 12 residues. Germline V gene data show CDR1 as DFQATT and CDR2 as SNEGSKA (reference sequence). V lost 3 bases to trimming and J lost 5 bases, with 10 bases between them. Here the CDR3 DNA reads TGCAGTGCTAGGGGGGTGGGGACTGAAGCTTTCTTT. This sequence encodes CSARGVGTEAFF.

This clonotype was counted a few times. The V call is TRBV7-7, the J call TRBJ2-2; D not resolved. This CDR3 has 13 residues. V was shortened by 5 bases and J by 6 bases, with 10 bases between the two germline ends. Germline loops: CDR1 SSHAT, CDR2 FNYEAQ (reference sequence). The CDR3 DNA is TGTGCCAGCAGCCGCGATCCTGCCGGGGAGCTGTTTTTT. This codes for CASSRDPAGELFF.

The V call is TRBV6-1, the J call TRBJ2-1; 12 nucleotides align to TRBD2. The CDR3 covers 15 residues. The ends lost 6 bases at V and 4 bases at J; junction bases unmatched: 4. Germline loops: CDR1 MNHNS, CDR2 SASEGT. CDR3 sequence: CASRVTSGGYNEQFF. Written as DNA, the CDR3 is TGTGCCAGCAGGGTTACTAGCGGGGGGTACAATGAGCAGTTCTTC.

The CDR3 DNA reads TGTGCCAGCGGCAGGGGTCTCAACTATGGCTACACCTTC. It codes for CASGRGLNYGYTF. The V and J genes are TRBV12-3 or TRBV12-4 and TRBJ1-2; D might be TRBD1 (6 bases). This CDR3 comprises 13 residues. Trimming took off 8 bases at V and 2 bases at J, with 12 bases between the two ends.

This clonotype was seen a few times. V usage is TRBV20-1 and J usage is TRBJ2-7, with 12 bases lining up with TRBD2. Trimming took 4 bases from V and 3 from J; bases not matched to a gene: 1. In germline, CDR1 is DFQATT, CDR2 SNEGSKA (reference sequence). CDR3 length equals 13 residues. The CDR3 nucleotides read TGCAGTGCTACACTAGCGGGAGGCTACGAGCAGTACTTC. It is translated as CSATLAGGYEQYF.

J is TRBJ1-5 and V is TRBV5-4; D possibly corresponds to TRBD1 (5 bases). Germline assignment: CDR1 SGHNT and CDR2 YYREEE (reference sequence). The length of the CDR3 is 17 residues. V dropped 0 bases and J dropped 4 bases, with 17 bases sitting between them. CDR3 sequence reads: CASSLDGAGKRNQPQHF. The CDR3 DNA is TGTGCCAGCAGCTTGGATGGGGCAGGGAAGAGAAATCAGCCCCAGCATTTT.

This clonotype has more than one count but fewer than ten. This chain uses TRBV24-1 with TRBJ2-1; 11 bases are shared with TRBD1. Germline CDR1 KGHDR, CDR2 SFDVKD. The CDR3 contains 16 residues. V shed 3 bases, J shed 8 bases, and the junction held 8 bases outside the gene matches. The CDR3 sequence is CATSDHRDRGLDEQFF. DNA for the CDR3: TGTGCCACCAGTGATCACCGGGACAGGGGGTTGGATGAGCAGTTCTTC.

This clonotype was seen a single time. V is TRBV20-1 and J is TRBJ2-7, with 9 bases matching TRBD2. The CDR3 is 15 amino acids. Germline V gene lookup returns CDR1 DFQATT and CDR2 SNEGSKA (reference sequence). The V segment lost 4 bases and the J segment 2 bases; nucleotides outside the gene matches: 9. In DNA form, the CDR3 reads TGCAGTGCTACCGGAGGGGGCGGGAGGGCCTACGAGCAGTACTTC. Its protein product is CSATGGGGRAYEQYF.

This chain joins TRBV4-1 and TRBJ2-5; 7 bases line up with TRBD1. Per the germline V gene, CDR1 is MGHRA and CDR2 is YSYEKL. Losses at the gene ends were 4 bases for V and 2 bases for J; bases not matched to a gene: 16. The CDR3 sequence is 18 residues long. The CDR3 sequence: CASSPHRGYVASQETQYF. CDR3 bases: TGCGCCAGCAGCCCCCACAGGGGATACGTTGCCAGTCAAGAGACCCAGTACTTC.

The chain has TRBV11-2 and TRBJ2-3; 7 bases map to TRBD1. Germline V gives CDR1 SGHAT, CDR2 FQNNGV. The CDR3 extends over 15 amino acids. J lost 0 bases, V lost 5 bases, and 5 bases had no gene match. The CDR3 sequence: CASSPPGQSTDTQYF. In DNA, the CDR3 is TGTGCCAGCAGCCCCCCGGGACAGAGCACAGATACGCAGTATTTT.

This clonotype was observed a handful of times. The chain recombines TRBV27 with TRBJ2-7, with TRBD2 as a possible D gene (6 bases). Germline V CDR1 and CDR2: MNHEY, SMNVEV (reference sequence). CDR3 length: 13 residues. Trimming took off 6 bases at V and 6 bases at J, with 15 bases between the two ends. The CDR3 loop reads CASRDLGEVEQYF. In DNA form, the CDR3 reads TGTGCCAGCAGGGATTTGGGGGAGGTCGAGCAGTACTTC.